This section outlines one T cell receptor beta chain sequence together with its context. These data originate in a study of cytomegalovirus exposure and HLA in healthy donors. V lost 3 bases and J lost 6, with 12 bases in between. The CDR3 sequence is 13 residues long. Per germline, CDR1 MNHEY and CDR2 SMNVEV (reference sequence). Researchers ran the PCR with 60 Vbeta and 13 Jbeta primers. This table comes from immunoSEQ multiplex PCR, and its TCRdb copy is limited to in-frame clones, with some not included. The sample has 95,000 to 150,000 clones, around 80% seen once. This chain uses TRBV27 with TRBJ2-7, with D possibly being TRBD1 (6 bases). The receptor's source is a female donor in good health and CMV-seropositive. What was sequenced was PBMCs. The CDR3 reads CASSFQGLSEQYF. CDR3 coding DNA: TGTGCCAGCAGTTTTCAGGGGCTGAGCGAGCAGTACTTC.